Listed below are T cell receptor beta chains from one sample, sequenced in a study of blood T cell repertoires in COVID-19. The table came from immunoSEQ multiplex PCR; TCRdb's copy has only in-frame clones and leaves some out. The data show some 83,000 clones, roughly four fifths seen once. The material sequenced was peripheral blood. These receptors originate from a human donor in a cohort sampled during active COVID-19. Both conserved end residues are part of each CDR3. Each record gives: V gene, J gene, clone size, D gene, CDR3 protein, CDR3 DNA. The D gene is left open where the match is weak. Clone size is shown for a subset of rows, as once, few, many or a class of expanded clone.

TRBV7-9	TRBJ2-7	NA	TRBD2	CASSPLGLAETYEQYF	TGTGCCAGCAGCCCCCTCGGACTAGCCGAGACCTACGAGCAGTACTTC
TRBV11-2	TRBJ2-6	NA	NA	CASSPPPDNLSGANVLTF	TGTGCCAGCAGCCCCCCCCCGGACAATCTCTCTGGGGCCAACGTCCTGACTTTC
TRBV28	TRBJ2-7	NA	NA	CASRAGYGSYEQYF	TGTGCCAGCAGGGCGGGGTACGGCTCCTACGAGCAGTACTTC
TRBV7-9	TRBJ1-2	NA	NA	CASSYTAGGHYTF	TGTGCCAGCAGCTACACAGCGGGGGGCCACTACACCTTC
TRBV6-6	TRBJ1-6	NA	NA	CATWQNNSPLHF	TGTGCCACGTGGCAAAATAATTCACCCCTCCACTTT
TRBV7-2	TRBJ2-7	NA	TRBD2	CASGRGDYYEQYF	TGTGCCAGCGGGCGGGGGGATTACTACGAGCAGTACTTC
TRBV7-8	TRBJ1-1	NA	NA	CASSLDRGLNTEAFF	TGTGCCAGCAGCTTAGATAGGGGACTTAACACTGAAGCTTTCTTT
TRBV28	TRBJ1-2	NA	TRBD1	CASSPGQGKFDYGYTF	TGTGCCAGCAGCCCTGGACAGGGCAAGTTTGACTATGGCTACACCTTC
TRBV29-1	TRBJ2-2	once	TRBD2	CSVRGGLDTSNTGELFF	TGCAGCGTTAGGGGAGGGTTGGACACCTCGAACACCGGGGAGCTGTTTTTT
TRBV29-1	TRBJ2-5	NA	TRBD2	CSVARQQWGGTQYF	TGCAGCGTCGCCCGGCAACAATGGGGGGGGACCCAGTACTTC
TRBV24-1	TRBJ2-2	once	NA	CATSLPGQNTGELFF	TGTGCCACCAGCCTCCCGGGACAAAACACCGGGGAGCTGTTTTTT
TRBV13	TRBJ2-7	NA	NA	CASSSRDTRYEQYF	TGTGCCAGCAGCTCTAGGGACACCCGCTACGAGCAGTACTTC
TRBV29-1	TRBJ1-2	NA	TRBD1	CSVTTGEQHGYTF	TGCAGCGTGACTACAGGGGAACAGCATGGCTACACCTTC
TRBV15	TRBJ1-5	few	NA	CATSRTPSQPQHF	TGTGCCACCAGCAGAACCCCCAGTCAGCCCCAGCATTTT
TRBV6-5	TRBJ1-2	NA	NA	CASRDRHNYGYTF	TGTGCCAGCAGGGACAGACATAACTATGGCTACACCTTC
TRBV2	TRBJ2-7	NA	NA	CASSVYGLSYEQYF	TGTGCCAGCAGTGTTTATGGGCTCTCCTACGAGCAGTACTTC
TRBV6-8	TRBJ2-5	NA	TRBD2	CASYPHRGGIETQYF	TGTGCCAGCTACCCCCACCGCGGGGGTATAGAGACCCAGTACTTC
TRBV18	TRBJ2-4	NA	TRBD1	CASSQGARNIQYF	TGTGCCAGCTCACAGGGGGCGAGAAACATTCAGTACTTC
TRBV6-2/TRBV6-3	TRBJ2-1	NA	TRBD2	CASSPPAGTYNEQFF	TGTGCCAGCAGTCCACCAGCGGGGACTTACAATGAGCAGTTCTTC
TRBV5-1	TRBJ2-2	few	NA	CASSDSRPNTGELFF	TGCGCCAGCAGCGACAGCCGGCCGAACACCGGGGAGCTGTTTTTT
TRBV18	TRBJ2-4	NA	TRBD1	CASSPFPDRGNIQYF	TGTGCCAGCTCACCCTTTCCGGACAGGGGTAACATTCAGTACTTC
TRBV6-5	TRBJ1-5	NA	NA	CASSYTSDRFNQPQHF	TGTGCCAGCAGTTACACGAGCGACAGGTTCAATCAGCCCCAGCATTTT